The sequence of this TCR beta chain was determined in a study of Graves' ophthalmopathy and Graves' hyperthyroidism. TCR beta CDR3 amplification used RNA transcripts. An initial RT-PCR round employing HTBI primers preceded a second-round multiplex PCR. TCRdb reanalysed the multiplex PCR reads using MiXCR and keeps one entry per CDR3 protein. The data contain more than 550,000 distinct CDR3 sequences, about two fifths of them seen just once; the ten biggest clones take up 3% to 4%. Trimming stripped 3 bases from V and 6 bases from J, with 11 bases between. The CDR3 totals 13 residues. Germline V gene data show CDR1 as MGHDK and CDR2 as SYGVNS.

This chain connects TRBV25-1 to TRBJ1-2; D is possibly TRBD1 (6 bases). This receptor was obtained from an adult man with Graves' ophthalmopathy. The material sequenced was peripheral blood. The CDR3 coding sequence is TGTGCCAGCAGTGAGGAACAGGGCCATGGCTACACCTTC. Its protein product is CASSEEQGHGYTF.